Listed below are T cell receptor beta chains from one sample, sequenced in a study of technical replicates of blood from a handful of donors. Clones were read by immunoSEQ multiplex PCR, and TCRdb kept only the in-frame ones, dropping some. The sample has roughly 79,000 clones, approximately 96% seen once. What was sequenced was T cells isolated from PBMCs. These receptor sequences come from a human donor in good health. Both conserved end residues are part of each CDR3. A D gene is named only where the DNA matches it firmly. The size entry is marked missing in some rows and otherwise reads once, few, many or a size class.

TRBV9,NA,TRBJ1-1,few,TGTGCCAGCAGCGCCGGCCCAAGCGGTGAAGCTTTCTTT,CASSAGPSGEAFF
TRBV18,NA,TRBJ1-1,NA,TGTGCCAGCTCACCACCGGCGGGGTTGAACACTGAAGCTTTCTTT,CASSPPAGLNTEAFF
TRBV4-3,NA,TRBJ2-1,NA,TGCGCCAGCAGCCAAGATCTTACCAGTTACAATGAGCAGTTCTTC,CASSQDLTSYNEQFF
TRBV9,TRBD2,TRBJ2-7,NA,TGTGCCAGCAGCGCCGGAAGACTAGCGGGGTCATACGAGCAGTACTTC,CASSAGRLAGSYEQYF
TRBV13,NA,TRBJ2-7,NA,TGTGCCAGCAGCTTCGGTGACAGGAGCTCCTACGAGCAGTACTTC,CASSFGDRSSYEQYF
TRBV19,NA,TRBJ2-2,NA,TGTGCCAGTACCTTTGGACACAGATACACCGGGGAGCTGTTTTTT,CASTFGHRYTGELFF
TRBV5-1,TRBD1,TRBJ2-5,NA,TGCGCCAGCAGCAACTCGGGACAGGGTGTGGGAGGTGAGACCCAGTACTTC,CASSNSGQGVGGETQYF
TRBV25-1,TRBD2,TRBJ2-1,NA,TGTGCCAGCAGTGACATTAGCGGGAGGGCTTACAATGAGCAGTTCTTC,CASSDISGRAYNEQFF
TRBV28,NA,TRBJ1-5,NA,TGTGCCAGCAGTTTTATACCCGGTCTGGATCAGCCCCAGCATTTT,CASSFIPGLDQPQHF
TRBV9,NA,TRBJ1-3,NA,TGTGCCAGCAGCGCGACAGGAGTAGCTGGAAACACCATATATTTT,CASSATGVAGNTIYF
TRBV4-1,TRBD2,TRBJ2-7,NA,TGCGCCAGCAGCCAAGATTCGGTATCTAGCGGGAGGGGCGAGCAGTACTTC,CASSQDSVSSGRGEQYF
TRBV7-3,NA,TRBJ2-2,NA,TGTGCCAGCAGCTTAAGCGGGAACACCGGGGAGCTGTTTTTT,CASSLSGNTGELFF
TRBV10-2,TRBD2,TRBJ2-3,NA,TGCGCCAGCAGGGTTAGCGCGGGGGCAGATACGCAGTATTTT,CASRVSAGADTQYF
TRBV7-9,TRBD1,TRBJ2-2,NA,TGTGCCAGCAGCTTAGGGGACAGGTTGAACACCGGGGAGCTGTTTTTT,CASSLGDRLNTGELFF
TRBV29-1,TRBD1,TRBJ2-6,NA,TGCAGCGTTGAGAGGGGGCTGGATGGGGCCAACGTCCTGACTTTC,CSVERGLDGANVLTF
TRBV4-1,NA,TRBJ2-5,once,TGCGCCAGCAGCCAAGGGCCAGGGGAGACCCAGTACTTC,CASSQGPGETQYF
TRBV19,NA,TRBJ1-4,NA,TGTGCCAGTAGTCCCCCCCGCGGGGAGGTACTGTTTTTT,CASSPPRGEVLFF
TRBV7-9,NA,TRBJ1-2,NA,TGTGCCAGCAGTGGTGACAGACTGTATGGCTACACCTTC,CASSGDRLYGYTF
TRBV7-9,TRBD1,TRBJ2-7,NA,TGTGCCAGCAGCCCCACAGGGGCAACCTACGAGCAGTACTTC,CASSPTGATYEQYF
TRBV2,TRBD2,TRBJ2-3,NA,TGTGCCAGCTGCCTAGCGGGAGGATGGACAGATACGCAGTATTTT,CASCLAGGWTDTQYF
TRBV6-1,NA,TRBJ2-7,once,TGTGCCAGCAGTCCGGACTTGCAGTCCTACGAGCAGTACTTC,CASSPDLQSYEQYF
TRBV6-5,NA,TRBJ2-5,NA,TGTGCCAGCAGTTGGGCCTTTGGGGAGACCCAGTACTTC,CASSWAFGETQYF
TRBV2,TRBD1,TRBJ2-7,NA,TGTGCCACTTGGGGCAGGGGGCCATACGAGCAGTACTTC,CATWGRGPYEQYF
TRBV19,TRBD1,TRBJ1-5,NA,TGTGCCACATCCGGGACAGTTGTTCAGCCCCAGCATTTT,CATSGTVVQPQHF
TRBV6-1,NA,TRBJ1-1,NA,TGTGCCAGCAGTATACAGAAGGGACTCGAAGCTTTCTTT,CASSIQKGLEAFF
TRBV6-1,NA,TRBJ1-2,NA,TGTGCCAGCAGTGAAACGACAGTTGGTGGCTACACCTTC,CASSETTVGGYTF
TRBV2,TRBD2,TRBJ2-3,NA,TGTGCCAGCAGTGAAATAGCGGGAGCCCGCACAGATACGCAGTATTTT,CASSEIAGARTDTQYF
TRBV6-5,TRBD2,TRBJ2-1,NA,TGTGCCAGCAGCTTTACTAGCGGGAACAATGAGCAGTTCTTC,CASSFTSGNNEQFF
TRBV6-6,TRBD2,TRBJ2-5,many,TGTGCCAGCACTATGACTAGCGGGGGGAAAGAGACCCAGTACTTC,CASTMTSGGKETQYF
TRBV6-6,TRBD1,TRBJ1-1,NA,TGTGCCAGCAGAGCAGGGGGCGAAGCTTTCTTT,CASRAGGEAFF
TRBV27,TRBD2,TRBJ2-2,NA,TGTGCCAGCAGTTTTGGGCGGGAGAACATCGGGGAGCTGTTTTTT,CASSFGRENIGELFF
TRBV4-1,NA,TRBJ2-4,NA,TGCGCCAGCAGCCAAGTTCCAGGGGAAAACATTCAGTACTTC,CASSQVPGENIQYF
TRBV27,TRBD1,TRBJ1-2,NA,TGTGCCAGCAAGTGGGGACAGGGTCCTGTCTATGGCTACACCTTC,CASKWGQGPVYGYTF
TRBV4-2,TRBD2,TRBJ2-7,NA,TGTGCCAGCAGCCAAGGTCAAGCGGGAGGGCCTCATGAGCAGTACTTC,CASSQGQAGGPHEQYF
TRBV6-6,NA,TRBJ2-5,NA,TGTGCCAGCAGAAACAGTATCCAAGAGACCCAGTACTTC,CASRNSIQETQYF
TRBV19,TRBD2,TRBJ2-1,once,TGTGCCAGTTGCCTGGGGGAGGGATACAATGAGCAGTTCTTC,CASCLGEGYNEQFF
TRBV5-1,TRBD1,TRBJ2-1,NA,TGCGCCAGCAGCACCGGGACAGGGAACAATGAGCAGTTCTTC,CASSTGTGNNEQFF
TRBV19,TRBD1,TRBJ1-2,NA,TGTGCCAGTTTCCGAACCGGGACAGGGATTTCTGGCTACACCTTC,CASFRTGTGISGYTF
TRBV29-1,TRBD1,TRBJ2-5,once,TGCAGCGTGGGGACAGGAGAAGAGACCCAGTACTTC,CSVGTGEETQYF
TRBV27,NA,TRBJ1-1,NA,TGTGCCAGCAGTTTATCAGCTGCGGGGGGCACTGAAGCTTTCTTT,CASSLSAAGGTEAFF
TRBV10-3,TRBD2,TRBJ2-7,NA,TGTGCCATCAGTGACAGGACTAGCATTTACGAGCAGTACTTC,CAISDRTSIYEQYF
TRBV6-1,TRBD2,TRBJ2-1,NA,TGTGCCAGCACCCCTAGCGGGACCTACAATGAGCAGTTCTTC,CASTPSGTYNEQFF
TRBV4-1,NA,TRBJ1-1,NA,TGCGCCAGCAGCCAAGAGGCCCGGAGGGAAGCTTTCTTT,CASSQEARREAFF
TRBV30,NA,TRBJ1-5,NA,TGTGCCTGGAGTCCGTCAGGCAATCAGCCCCAGCATTTT,CAWSPSGNQPQHF
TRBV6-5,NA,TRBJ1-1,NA,TGTGCCAGCAGCCCGACGGGGACTGAAGCTTTCTTT,CASSPTGTEAFF
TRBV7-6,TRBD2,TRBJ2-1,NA,TGTGCCAGCAGCTACCGGGACTACGGGTACAATGAGCAGTTCTTC,CASSYRDYGYNEQFF
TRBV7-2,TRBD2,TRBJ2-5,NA,TGTGCCAGCAGCCCCCGGGGGGTGCAATACCAAGAGACCCAGTACTTC,CASSPRGVQYQETQYF
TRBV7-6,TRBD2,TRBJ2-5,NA,TGTGCCAGCAGTTATAATTCAGCGGGAGGGGAGACCCAGTACTTC,CASSYNSAGGETQYF